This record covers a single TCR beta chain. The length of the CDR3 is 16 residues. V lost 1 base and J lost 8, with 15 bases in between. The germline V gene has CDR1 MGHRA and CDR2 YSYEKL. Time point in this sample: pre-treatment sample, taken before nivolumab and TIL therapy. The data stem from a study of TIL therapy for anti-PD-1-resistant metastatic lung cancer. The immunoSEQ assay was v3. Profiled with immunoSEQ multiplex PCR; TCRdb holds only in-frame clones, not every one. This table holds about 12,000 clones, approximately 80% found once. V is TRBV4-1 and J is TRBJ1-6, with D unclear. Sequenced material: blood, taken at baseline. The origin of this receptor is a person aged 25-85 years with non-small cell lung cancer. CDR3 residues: CASSQAHRTNDSPLHF. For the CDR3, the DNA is TGCGCCAGCAGCCAAGCTCACAGAACCAACGATTCACCCCTCCACTTT.